This is a list of T cell receptor beta chains from one sample in a study of T cells in Graves' hyperthyroidism and ophthalmopathy. MiXCR was run by TCRdb on the multiplex PCR reads, yielding one entry per CDR3 protein. The repertoire holds about 640,000 distinct CDR3 sequences, with around 21% as singletons. The source material was blood. All receptors derive from a young man with Graves' ophthalmopathy. CDR3s include the opening cysteine and the closing phenylalanine or tryptophan. D genes are given only for firm matches. Clone size is not always given. Where it is, it says once, few, many or a class for expanded clones.

CDR3 protein	CDR3 DNA	V gene	J gene	D gene	clone size
CSVENTGYEQYF	TGCAGCGTTGAAAATACGGGGTACGAGCAGTACTTC	TRBV29-1	TRBJ2-7	-	-
CSARQGSTDTQYF	TGCAGTGCCCGACAGGGCAGCACAGATACGCAGTATTTT	TRBV20-1	TRBJ2-3	TRBD1	many
CASSLSAGEQYF	TGTGCCAGCAGCCTTTCCGCCGGGGAGCAGTACTTC	TRBV4-2	TRBJ2-7	-	few
CASSFQLNEKLFF	TGTGCCAGCAGTTTTCAACTTAATGAAAAACTGTTTTTT	TRBV7-8	TRBJ1-4	-	few
CASSLDGWTNYEQYF	TGCGCCAGCAGCTTGGACGGGTGGACTAACTACGAGCAGTACTTC	TRBV5-1	TRBJ2-7	-	many
CASSHGQGGEEQYF	TGTGCCAGCAGTCACGGACAGGGAGGAGAAGAGCAGTACTTC	TRBV28	TRBJ2-7	TRBD1	-
CASTSLRTSGTPYEQYF	TGTGCCAGCACCTCTCTCAGGACTAGCGGGACCCCCTACGAGCAGTACTTC	TRBV28	TRBJ2-7	TRBD2	many
CASSLLSSNDEQFF	TGTGCCAGCAGCTTGCTATCTAGCAACGATGAGCAGTTCTTC	TRBV5-6	TRBJ2-1	-	few
CASSDPGLAGAYEQYF	TGTGCCAGCTCCGACCCGGGACTAGCGGGAGCCTACGAGCAGTACTTC	TRBV6-1	TRBJ2-7	TRBD2	few
CASSPLYTEAFF	TGTGCCAGCAGCCCTCTTTACACTGAAGCTTTCTTT	TRBV14	TRBJ1-1	-	-
CASTSGDVYEQYF	TGTGCCAGCACATCGGGAGATGTTTACGAGCAGTACTTC	TRBV2	TRBJ2-7	-	-
CASSIGVGVHEQFF	TGTGCCAGTAGTATTGGGGTGGGGGTGCATGAGCAGTTCTTC	TRBV19	TRBJ2-1	-	-
CASITGGGIKGNTIYF	TGTGCCAGCATTACAGGGGGCGGAATAAAAGGAAACACCATATATTTT	TRBV28	TRBJ1-3	TRBD1	many
CASSLGLAGPSYEQYF	TGCGCCAGCAGCTTAGGACTAGCGGGGCCTTCCTACGAGCAGTACTTC	TRBV5-1	TRBJ2-7	TRBD2	few
CASSLESGGTGELFF	TGCGCCAGCAGCTTGGAGTCCGGGGGCACCGGGGAGCTGTTTTTT	TRBV5-1	TRBJ2-2	-	many
CASSEEDLAYEQYF	TGTGCCAGCAGTGAAGAGGACCTAGCCTACGAGCAGTACTTC	TRBV6-1	TRBJ2-7	-	-
CASSSYWGQGSYEQYF	TGTGCCAGCTCATCCTACTGGGGACAGGGTTCCTACGAGCAGTACTTC	TRBV18	TRBJ2-7	TRBD1	-
CASLLAGAGSYEQYF	TGTGCCAGCCTACTAGCGGGAGCGGGCTCCTACGAGCAGTACTTC	TRBV5-5	TRBJ2-7	TRBD2	few
CASSVEVATSTDTQYF	TGTGCCAGCAGCGTAGAGGTGGCAACTAGCACAGATACGCAGTATTTT	TRBV9	TRBJ2-3	-	once
CAWGSGGPTNEKLFF	TGTGCCTGGGGTAGCGGGGGGCCTACTAATGAAAAACTGTTTTTT	TRBV30	TRBJ1-4	-	few
CASKYGGGTGSYEQYF	TGTGCCAGCAAATACGGTGGGGGGACAGGGTCCTACGAGCAGTACTTC	TRBV28	TRBJ2-7	TRBD1	many
CASSLGQANNEQFF	TGCGCCAGCAGCCTGGGACAAGCTAACAATGAGCAGTTCTTC	TRBV5-1	TRBJ2-1	-	once
CASSLVPAQRGNEKLFF	TGCGCCAGCAGCTTGGTCCCCGCGCAGCGCGGGAATGAAAAACTGTTTTTT	TRBV5-1	TRBJ1-4	-	-
CASSLGNAGLVRGNEQFF	TGTGCCAGCAGCCTGGGCAATGCCGGACTAGTGAGGGGGAATGAGCAGTTCTTC	TRBV5-6	TRBJ2-1	-	-
CSAGSGGQGSLPISYEQYF	TGCAGTGCTGGGTCCGGAGGACAGGGGTCCCTCCCGATCTCCTACGAGCAGTACTTC	TRBV20-1	TRBJ2-7	TRBD1	-
CASSTDSGYTF	TGTGCCAGCAGTACGGACTCTGGCTACACCTTC	TRBV6-1	TRBJ1-2	-	-
CAGSPNLAGADTQYF	TGTGCCGGCAGCCCTAATCTAGCGGGAGCAGATACGCAGTATTTT	TRBV7-2	TRBJ2-3	TRBD2	-
CASSLIRAAYNEQFF	TGCGCCAGCAGCTTGATAAGAGCGGCCTACAATGAGCAGTTCTTC	TRBV5-1	TRBJ2-1	-	many
CASSYGTGGYNTGELFF	TGCGCCAGCAGTTACGGGACAGGGGGCTATAACACCGGGGAGCTGTTTTTT	TRBV10-1	TRBJ2-2	TRBD1	-
CASSPGGIYEQYF	TGCGCCAGCAGCCCAGGGGGAATCTACGAGCAGTACTTC	TRBV5-1	TRBJ2-7	TRBD1	many
CSARLRTSGIGQYF	TGCAGTGCTAGATTACGGACTAGCGGGATTGGGCAGTACTTC	TRBV20-1	TRBJ2-7	TRBD2	-
CAWSVGGYNQPQHF	TGTGCCTGGAGTGTCGGGGGGTACAATCAGCCCCAGCATTTT	TRBV30	TRBJ1-5	-	many
CASSFWQARETQYF	TGTGCCAGCAGTTTTTGGCAGGCCAGGGAGACCCAGTACTTC	TRBV12-3/TRBV12-4	TRBJ2-5	-	few
CASNNELLPNQETQYF	TGCGCCAGCAACAATGAACTCCTACCGAACCAAGAGACCCAGTACTTC	TRBV5-1	TRBJ2-5	-	-
CASSLGLYEQYF	TGTGCCAGCAGCTTAGGACTATACGAGCAGTACTTC	TRBV11-2	TRBJ2-7	-	many
CASSLLGTAGGSSHEQYF	TGTGCCAGCAGCTTACTAGGGACGGCGGGGGGATCTAGCCACGAGCAGTACTTC	TRBV11-2	TRBJ2-7	TRBD2	many
CASSPRFRDPTAKNIQYF	TGTGCCAGCAGCCCCCGGTTCCGGGACCCAACGGCCAAAAACATTCAGTACTTC	TRBV7-2	TRBJ2-4	-	-
CASSPLQLTGAGELFF	TGTGCCAGCTCACCACTCCAACTCACAGGAGCCGGGGAGCTGTTTTTT	TRBV18	TRBJ2-2	-	-
CASSTTSNQPQHF	TGTGCCAGCAGTACCACCTCCAATCAGCCCCAGCATTTT	TRBV6-1	TRBJ1-5	-	-
CASSLRPNQPQHF	TGTGCCAGCAGTTTAAGGCCCAATCAGCCCCAGCATTTT	TRBV28	TRBJ1-5	-	few